The 18 T cell receptor beta chains reported below all come from one sample, sequenced in a study of control samples from healthy donors and cancer patients. Some clones are missing from TCRdb's copy, which holds only in-frame ones; the method was immunoSEQ multiplex PCR. Of some 120,000 clones in the sample, 87% were seen once. What was sequenced was blood. The receptors derive from a man younger than 35 in good health.

This chain uses TRBV5-6 with TRBJ2-1; possibly TRBD1 for D (6 bases). This CDR3 has 14 residues. The V and J ends lost 7 bases and 2 bases respectively, with 13 bases between them. The germline gives CDR1 SGHDT, CDR2 YYEEEE. This CDR3 is CASHQTGPYNEQFF. The CDR3 coding sequence is TGTGCCAGCCACCAGACAGGACCCTACAATGAGCAGTTCTTC.

This clone was detected a few times. This sequence joins TRBV19 and TRBJ1-6; a weak D match, TRBD1 (5 bases). The CDR3 is made up of 14 amino acids. Germline V lookup: CDR1 LNHDA, CDR2 SQIVND (reference sequence). V was trimmed by 6 bases and J by 7 bases, leaving 13 bases between them. The CDR3 DNA reads TGTGCCAGTAGCCCGGGACGGAAAAATTCACCCCTCCACTTT. Translated, it gives CASSPGRKNSPLHF. Supplemented by reference TRBV19 and TRBJ1-6, the full variable domain reads DGGITQSPKYLFRKEGQNVTLSCEQNLNHDAMYWYRQDPGQGLRLIYYSQIVNDFQKGDIAEGYSVSREKKESFPLTVTSAQKNPTAFYLCASSPGRKNSPLHFGNGTRLTVT.

This chain joins TRBV7-2 and TRBJ1-2; 9 nucleotides agree with TRBD1. The CDR3 sequence is 15 residues long. Germline V gives CDR1 SGHTA, CDR2 FQGNSA. V was pared by 7 bases and J by 6 bases, with 12 bases of the junction left unmatched. DNA of the CDR3: TGTGCCAGCAACCCGAACAGGGGGCCCTATGATGGCTACACCTTC. It codes for CASNPNRGPYDGYTF. Based on the CDR3 plus reference TRBV7-2 and TRBJ1-2, the full variable domain is GAGVSQSPSNKVTEKGKDVELRCDPISGHTALYWYRQSLGQGLEFLIYFQGNSAPDKSGLPSDRFSAERTGGSVSTLTIQRTQQEDSAVYLCASNPNRGPYDGYTFGSGTRLTVV.

V gene TRBV12-5 combines with J gene TRBJ1-2; 9 nucleotides line up with TRBD1. This CDR3 comprises 14 residues. Germline loops: CDR1 LGHNT, CDR2 FRNRAP. V was pared by 6 bases and J by 4 bases, with 6 bases of the junction left unmatched. This chain's CDR3 is CASGPGTGLYGYTF. The CDR3 nucleotides are TGTGCTAGTGGACCCGGGACAGGGCTCTATGGCTACACCTTC. Full variable domain (remainder filled in from reference TRBV12-5 and TRBJ1-2): DARVTQTPRHKVTEMGQEVTMRCQPILGHNTVFWYRQTMMQGLELLAYFRNRAPLDDSGMPKDRFSAEMPDATLATLKIQPSEPRDSAVYFCASGPGTGLYGYTFGSGTRLTVV.

This clone has only one observation. This CDR3 is CASTMRTANTGELFF. The CDR3 region has the DNA TGCGCCAGCACCATGAGGACGGCGAACACCGGGGAGCTGTTTTTT. The J gene is TRBJ2-2, the V gene TRBV5-1; D is ambiguous. The CDR3 spans 15 residues. Germline lookup yields CDR1 SGHRS and CDR2 YFSETQ. V dropped 6 bases and J dropped 0 bases, with 12 bases sitting between them.

This chain uses TRBV5-1 with TRBJ1-1; D might be TRBD1 (6 bases). CDR3 size: 17 residues. Germline-derived CDR1 and CDR2 are SGHRS and YFSETQ. Trimming took off 2 bases at V and 1 base at J, with 18 bases between the two ends. DNA for the CDR3: TGCGCCAGCAGCTTTTATTTGGGGGGGCAGCAGAACACTGAAGCTTTCTTT. Encoded protein: CASSFYLGGQQNTEAFF. Filled out from reference TRBV5-1 and TRBJ1-1, the complete variable domain reads KAGVTQTPRYLIKTRGQQVTLSCSPISGHRSVSWYQQTPGQGLQFLFEYFSETQRNKGNFPGRFSGRQFSNSRSEMNVSTLELGDSALYLCASSFYLGGQQNTEAFFGQGTRLTVV.

The V call is TRBV12-3 or TRBV12-4, the J call TRBJ2-7, with D possibly matching TRBD2 (6 bases). The CDR3 is 12 amino acids. Trimming removed 6 bases at V and 2 bases at J, with 8 bases between. CDR3 nucleotide sequence: TGTGCCAGCAGGGGGGGAACCTACGAGCAGTACTTC. Protein product: CASRGGTYEQYF.

The J gene is TRBJ2-1, the V gene TRBV5-1; possibly TRBD2 for D (6 bases). Deletions cut 1 base from V and 7 bases from J, with 18 bases between. The CDR3 length is 16 residues. CDR1 and CDR2 (germline): SGHRS, YFSETQ. The CDR3 here is CASSLSGGVVGNEQFF. CDR3 nucleotide sequence: TGCGCCAGCAGCTTGTCGGGCGGGGTTGTAGGTAATGAGCAGTTCTTC.

The J gene is TRBJ2-2, the V gene TRBV7-9, with D perhaps TRBD1 (5 bases). V was trimmed by 4 bases and J by 3 bases, leaving 12 bases between them. The germline CDR1 and CDR2 sequences are SEHNR and FQNEAQ (reference sequence). This CDR3 is built from 15 residues. The CDR3 protein is CASSSYRLDTGELFF. The CDR3 DNA is TGTGCCAGCAGCTCGTACAGGTTAGACACCGGGGAGCTGTTTTTT.

Written as DNA, the CDR3 is TGTGCCAGCAGACTAGGACAGGGGGTCCACAATGAGCAGTTCTTC. Its protein is CASRLGQGVHNEQFF. V and J are TRBV6-6 and TRBJ2-1, with 10 nucleotides matching TRBD1. CDR1 and CDR2 from the germline V gene are MNHNY and SVGAGI (reference sequence). Germline trimming cut 6 bases from V and 5 bases from J; bases unmatched to any gene: 7. The CDR3 is 15 residues long.

The V and J genes are TRBV28 and TRBJ2-5; TRBD1 agrees at 7 bases. V was pared by 11 bases and J by 3 bases, with 6 bases of the junction left unmatched. CDR1 and CDR2 (germline): MDHEN, SYDVKM. The CDR3 sequence is 12 residues long. In nucleotides, the CDR3 is TGTGCCGGCGGGCAGGGGGAAGAGACCCAGTACTTC. It specifies CAGGQGEETQYF. Full variable domain (rest looked up from reference TRBV28 and TRBJ2-5): DVKVTQSSRYLVKRTGEKVFLECVQDMDHENMFWYRQDPGLGLRLIYFSYDVKMKEKGDIPEGYSVSREKKERFSLILESASTNQTSMYLCAGGQGEETQYFGPGTRLLVL.

The chain links TRBV27 to TRBJ2-2, with D uncertain. This CDR3 contains 16 residues. V was pared by 6 bases and J by 0 bases, with 14 bases between. From germline, CDR1 is MNHEY and CDR2 SMNVEV (reference sequence). CDR3 amino acids: CASRTQNIANTGELFF. The CDR3 DNA reads TGTGCCAGCAGGACCCAAAACATTGCGAACACCGGGGAGCTGTTTTTT.

V gene TRBV2 combines with J gene TRBJ1-2, with D unresolved. The CDR3 covers 12 residues. Germline CDR1 SNHLY, CDR2 FYNNEI. The ends were cut back, 5 bases at V and 4 bases at J, with 8 bases in the middle. The CDR3 nucleotides are TGTGCCAGCAGTCTGGACGGCTATGGCTACACCTTC. This encodes CASSLDGYGYTF. Combining the CDR3 with reference TRBV2 and TRBJ1-2 gives the whole variable domain EPEVTQTPSHQVTQMGQEVILRCVPISNHLYFYWYRQILGQKVEFLVSFYNNEISEKSEIFDDQFSVERPDGSNFTLKIRSTKLEDSAMYFCASSLDGYGYTFGSGTRLTVV.

The chain uses TRBV10-3 and TRBJ1-1; D gene unclear. V lost 8 bases and J lost 4, with 8 bases in between. CDR3 length equals 11 residues. Germline-derived CDR1 and CDR2 are ENHRY and SYGVKD. As DNA, the CDR3 is TGTGCCATCGGAAGACGCACTGAAGCTTTCTTT. It yields the protein CAIGRRTEAFF.

V is TRBV30 and J is TRBJ2-7; no clear D gene. The CDR3 totals 10 residues. CDR1 is GTSNPN, CDR2 SVGIG, per germline (reference sequence). The V gene lost 2 bases and the J gene lost 5 bases, with 4 bases spanning the gap. The DNA for the CDR3 is TGTGCCTGGAGTCGGAACGAGCAGTACTTC. This encodes CAWSRNEQYF.

J is TRBJ1-4 and V is TRBV19, with D hard to call. The V and J ends lost 5 bases and 0 bases respectively, with 10 bases between them. In germline, CDR1 is LNHDA, CDR2 SQIVND (reference sequence). The CDR3 loop spans 15 amino acids. The CDR3 here is CASSGIGATNEKLFF. DNA of the CDR3: TGTGCCAGTAGTGGCATCGGAGCAACTAATGAAAAACTGTTTTTT. Full variable domain (remainder filled in from reference TRBV19 and TRBJ1-4): DGGITQSPKYLFRKEGQNVTLSCEQNLNHDAMYWYRQDPGQGLRLIYYSQIVNDFQKGDIAEGYSVSREKKESFPLTVTSAQKNPTAFYLCASSGIGATNEKLFFGSGTQLSVL.

The V and J genes are TRBV27 and TRBJ1-1; D ambiguous. Trimming stripped 6 bases from V and 4 bases from J, with 12 bases between. The germline V gene encodes CDR1 MNHEY and CDR2 SMNVEV (reference sequence). The CDR3 is made up of 13 amino acids. The CDR3 is CASRWSLVTEAFF. In nucleotides, the CDR3 is TGTGCCAGCAGGTGGTCGCTAGTCACTGAAGCTTTCTTT.

This clone was detected only a few times. The genes are TRBV6-2 or TRBV6-3 and TRBJ2-7, with D hard to call. V was cut by 5 bases and J by 6 bases, with 17 bases left in between. This CDR3 spans 14 amino acids. Germline lookup yields CDR1 MNHEY and CDR2 SVGEGT. The CDR3 is CASSPRAGVSEQYF. CDR3 coding DNA: TGTGCCAGCAGTCCCCGGGCAGGTGTGAGCGAGCAGTACTTC.